One and the same sample provided the 9 T cell receptor beta chains below, sequenced in a study of blood T cell repertoires in COVID-19. The assay was immunoSEQ multiplex PCR, and TCRdb's table has in-frame clones only and misses some. The sample records about 160,000 clones, approximately 86% being singletons. Material: peripheral blood. These receptors came from a woman aged 40 to 50 with COVID-19, enrolled during active disease.

This clone has a single count. The chain couples TRBV11-2 to TRBJ2-5; D is uncertain. Trimming took 2 bases from V and 2 from J, leaving 12 bases between them. Germline assignment: CDR1 SGHAT and CDR2 FQNNGV. This CDR3 region has 15 residues. CDR3 DNA sequence: TGTGCCAGCAGCTTATTGATCGCACTACAAGAGACCCAGTACTTC. Its translation: CASSLLIALQETQYF.

The chain links TRBV27 to TRBJ2-5; TRBD1 might be the D (6 bases). The CDR3 contains 15 residues. Germline CDR1 reads MNHEY; CDR2 reads SMNVEV (reference sequence). V was clipped by 2 bases and J by 2 bases, with 12 bases between them. The CDR3 bases are TGTGCCAGCAGTTTACACCGGACAGATCAAGAGACCCAGTACTTC. Its protein is CASSLHRTDQETQYF.

The chain uses TRBV7-9 and TRBJ2-7; possibly TRBD1 for D (6 bases). Trimming took off 11 bases at V and 2 bases at J, with 25 bases between the two ends. Germline lookup yields CDR1 SEHNR and CDR2 FQNEAQ (reference sequence). The CDR3 is 16 amino acids. CDR3 sequence: CASSPVLGDIPYEQYF. The CDR3 bases are TGTGCCTCGAGCCCGGTGTTAGGGGACATACCCTACGAGCAGTACTTC.

The chain joins TRBV6-1 to TRBJ1-5; TRBD1 is a possible D gene (6 bases). The CDR3 contains 14 residues. The V gene's germline CDR1 is MNHNS and CDR2 SASEGT. V dropped 3 bases and J dropped 6 bases, with 12 bases sitting between them. The CDR3 bases are TGTGCCAGCAGTGATCAGGGAGGGGGTCAGCCCCAGCATTTT. Translation: CASSDQGGGQPQHF.

Notes on this clone: Possible read error: a much larger clone is one base away. V and J are TRBV19 and TRBJ2-7; TRBD1 aligns across 8 bases. The CDR3 sequence is 14 residues long. Per the germline V gene, CDR1 is LNHDA and CDR2 is SQIVND (reference sequence). V lost 2 bases to trimming and J lost 3 bases; unmatched junction nucleotides: 3. CDR3 coding DNA: TGTGCCAGTAGTATAAGGACAGGGTTCTACGAGCAGTACTTC. It specifies CASSIRTGFYEQYF.

The chain joins TRBV24-1 to TRBJ2-5, with D possibly TRBD2 on 5 matching bases. With 5 bases removed from V and 7 bases from J, the gap between germline ends came to 13 bases. The V gene's germline CDR1 is KGHDR and CDR2 SFDVKD. The CDR3 loop spans 13 amino acids. The CDR3 DNA reads as TGTGCCACCAGTGGAGCTCACCGGGGGACCCAGTACTTC. Its translation: CATSGAHRGTQYF.

The chain employs TRBV3-1 (or the pseudogene TRBV3-2) and TRBJ2-6, with D perhaps TRBD1 (8 bases). This CDR3 contains 17 residues. V lost 0 bases and J 1 base, leaving 10 bases between the germline ends. Germline V gives CDR1 LGHDT, CDR2 YNNKEL (reference sequence). The CDR3 spells CASSQEQGGSGANVLTF. The CDR3 bases are TGTGCCAGCAGCCAAGAACAGGGGGGGTCTGGGGCCAACGTCCTGACTTTC.

The genes are TRBV5-6 and TRBJ1-1; 7 bases align to TRBD1. Trimming removed 4 bases from V and 0 bases from J; junction bases left unmatched: 3. The germline V gene encodes CDR1 SGHDT and CDR2 YYEEEE. The CDR3 sequence is 14 residues long. CDR3 sequence reads: CASSPTGMNTEAFF. DNA for the CDR3: TGTGCCAGCAGCCCGACAGGGATGAACACTGAAGCTTTCTTT.

The genes are TRBV18 and TRBJ1-2, with no clear D. Trimming left V 1 base short and J 7 bases short, with 16 bases between. The CDR3 is made up of 15 amino acids. The V gene's germline CDR1 is KGHSH and CDR2 LQKENI. The CDR3 sequence: CASSPQREARIGYTF. In DNA form, the CDR3 reads TGTGCCAGCTCACCACAGAGGGAAGCGCGTATTGGCTACACCTTC.